This section outlines one TCR beta chain sequence together with its context. Its antigen remains unknown. These data come from a study of cytomegalovirus exposure and HLA in healthy donors. Study as a whole: From 170 million or so T cells, an earlier analysis saw approximately 120 million unique TCR beta sequences.

The primer mix had 60 Vbeta and 13 Jbeta primers. Data came from immunoSEQ multiplex PCR; TCRdb stores just in-frame clones and leaves some out. The sample includes about 70,000 clones, 70% to 75% of them seen just once. The CDR3 has 19 residues. Germline CDR1 and CDR2: SGHNT and YENEEA. J was trimmed by 6 bases and V by 2 bases; bases with no gene match: 16. Findings and limits, study-wide: A few chains linked to CMV were shown in vitro to be specific for CMV antigens.

The chain uses TRBV11-3 and TRBJ2-1; 10 bases agree with TRBD2. The origin of this receptor is a human donor in good health. The specimen sequenced was PBMCs. This chain's CDR3 is CASSLSPSGRLTLGNEQFF. In DNA, the CDR3 is TGTGCCAGCAGCTTATCTCCTAGCGGGAGACTGACCTTGGGCAATGAGCAGTTCTTC.